Shown below are 11 T cell receptor beta chains from a single sample sequenced in a study of T cell responses to AZD1222 COVID-19 vaccine. Sequenced by immunoSEQ multiplex PCR; TCRdb stores in-frame clones only, minus some. This sample has some 190,000 clones, with approximately 92% found just once. The sequencing used peripheral blood, collected on day 0 of AZD1222 vaccination. These receptor sequences come from an adult in good health.

This chain links TRBV11-2 with TRBJ1-4; D is ambiguous. The CDR3 contains 17 residues. The ends were cut back, 1 base at V and 6 bases at J, with 18 bases in the middle. Germline V gene lookup returns CDR1 SGHAT and CDR2 FQNNGV. CDR3 nucleotides: TGTGCCAGCAGCTTAGGACCCTTCTCGGGTATTTATGAAAAACTGTTTTTT. Translated: CASSLGPFSGIYEKLFF.

The chain is built from TRBV7-3 and TRBJ2-1; tentative D call: TRBD2 (6 bases). This CDR3 has 13 residues. V was trimmed by 3 bases and J by 7 bases, leaving 10 bases between them. CDR1 SGHTA and CDR2 FQGTGA come from the germline V gene. CDR3 coding DNA: TGTGCCAGCAGCTTGGGTGGAGGGAATGAGCAGTTCTTC. It encodes CASSLGGGNEQFF.

The rearrangement uses TRBV4-1 and TRBJ1-5; possibly TRBD1 for D (6 bases). Looked up from germline, CDR1 is MGHRA and CDR2 is YSYEKL. V was clipped by 0 bases and J by 2 bases, with 14 bases between them. This CDR3 is 17 amino acids long. The CDR3 sequence is CASSQDFRDIRNQPQHF. The CDR3 DNA reads as TGCGCCAGCAGCCAAGATTTCCGGGACATACGCAATCAGCCCCAGCATTTT.

V usage is TRBV7-9 and J usage is TRBJ2-7; TRBD2 aligns across 10 bases. The CDR3 spans 14 residues. Germline CDR1 SEHNR, CDR2 FQNEAQ (reference sequence). Germline trimming cut 6 bases from V and 1 base from J; bases unmatched to any gene: 3. DNA for the CDR3: TGTGCCAGCAGGGGACTAGCGCAATCCTACGAGCAGTACTTC. This translates into CASRGLAQSYEQYF.

This sequence joins TRBV6-5 and TRBJ1-2; possible D gene TRBD1, 6 bases. Deletions cut 5 bases from V and 6 bases from J, with 19 bases between. The CDR3 sequence is 15 residues long. Per germline, CDR1 MNHEY and CDR2 SVGAGI. Here the CDR3 DNA reads TGTGCCAGCAGTCCCCATGATGGGGGGCGCAATGGCTACACCTTC. Protein product: CASSPHDGGRNGYTF.

This clone is a singleton in its sample. This rearrangement joins TRBV5-5 to TRBJ1-5, with D maybe TRBD1 (6 bases). Per germline, CDR1 SGHKS and CDR2 YYEKEE (reference sequence). V shed 3 bases and J shed 3 bases, with 13 bases lying between them. CDR3 size: 15 residues. CDR3: CASSWGAGSNQPQHF. CDR3 coding DNA: TGTGCCAGCAGCTGGGGGGCAGGCTCCAATCAGCCCCAGCATTTT.

The CDR3 reads CASSLGLVGNQPQHF. The CDR3 bases are TGTGCCAGCAGCTTGGGGTTAGTGGGCAATCAGCCCCAGCATTTT. This chain uses TRBV5-6 with TRBJ1-5, with D unresolved. This CDR3 spans 15 amino acids. The V gene's germline CDR1 is SGHDT and CDR2 YYEEEE. The V end was cut by 0 bases, the J end by 2 bases, with 9 bases between.

The rearrangement joins TRBV3-1 (or the pseudogene TRBV3-2) to TRBJ2-6, with D hard to call. The CDR3 totals 14 residues. The germline V and J ends were trimmed by 0 bases and 3 bases, with 3 bases remaining between them. Germline values: CDR1 LGHDT, CDR2 YNNKEL (reference sequence). This CDR3 is CASSQEDGANVLTF. CDR3 coding DNA: TGTGCCAGCAGCCAAGAGGATGGGGCCAACGTCCTGACTTTC.

The V and J genes are TRBV27 and TRBJ2-3; TRBD2 matches 9 bases. The CDR3 runs 15 residues. Germline V gene lookup returns CDR1 MNHEY and CDR2 SMNVEV (reference sequence). With V trimmed by 8 bases and J by 1 base, 7 bases remained unmatched. The CDR3 protein is CASQKAGGRTDTQYF. CDR3 sequence (DNA): TGTGCCAGCCAGAAAGCGGGGGGCCGCACAGATACGCAGTATTTT.

The V gene is TRBV5-6, the J gene TRBJ2-1; 12 bases align to TRBD2. The CDR3 has 14 residues. The germline gives CDR1 SGHDT, CDR2 YYEEEE. V lost 1 base and J lost 11; bases outside the gene matches: 4. The CDR3 here is CASSLTSGGPKQFF. The CDR3 coding sequence is TGTGCCAGCAGCTTGACTAGCGGGGGGCCAAAGCAGTTCTTC.

This clone was counted only a few times. This rearrangement joins TRBV7-2 to TRBJ2-5; the D is unclear. Germline V gene sequence: CDR1 SGHTA, CDR2 FQGNSA. CDR3 size: 13 residues. V was pared by 3 bases and J by 7 bases, with 12 bases between. CDR3 nucleotides: TGTGCCAGCAGCTTCCGGACCCCAGGGACCCAGTACTTC. It is translated as CASSFRTPGTQYF. Full variable domain (rest looked up from reference TRBV7-2 and TRBJ2-5): GAGVSQSPSNKVTEKGKDVELRCDPISGHTALYWYRQSLGQGLEFLIYFQGNSAPDKSGLPSDRFSAERTGGSVSTLTIQRTQQEDSAVYLCASSFRTPGTQYFGPGTRLLVL.